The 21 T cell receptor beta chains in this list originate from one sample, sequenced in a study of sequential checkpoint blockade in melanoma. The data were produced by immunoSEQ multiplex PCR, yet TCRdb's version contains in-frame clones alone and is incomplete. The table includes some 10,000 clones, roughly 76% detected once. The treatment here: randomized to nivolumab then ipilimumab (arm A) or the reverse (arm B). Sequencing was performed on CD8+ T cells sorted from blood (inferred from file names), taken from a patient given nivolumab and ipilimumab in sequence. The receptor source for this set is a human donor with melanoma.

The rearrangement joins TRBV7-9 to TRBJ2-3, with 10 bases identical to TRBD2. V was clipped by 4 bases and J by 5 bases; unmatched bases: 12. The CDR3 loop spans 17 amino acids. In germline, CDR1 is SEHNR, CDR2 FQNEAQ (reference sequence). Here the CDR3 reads CASSSYPSGRFIDTQYF. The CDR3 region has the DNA TGTGCCAGCAGCTCGTACCCTAGCGGGAGATTTATAGATACGCAGTATTTT.

CDR3 loop: CASSRLTSYNEQFF. The CDR3 bases are TGTGCCAGCAGTCGACTAACCTCCTACAATGAGCAGTTCTTC. The chain couples TRBV25-1 to TRBJ2-1; TRBD2 is a possible D gene (5 bases). There are 14 residues in the CDR3. Germline loops: CDR1 MGHDK, CDR2 SYGVNS. V was shortened by 5 bases and J by 0 bases, with 8 bases between the two germline ends.

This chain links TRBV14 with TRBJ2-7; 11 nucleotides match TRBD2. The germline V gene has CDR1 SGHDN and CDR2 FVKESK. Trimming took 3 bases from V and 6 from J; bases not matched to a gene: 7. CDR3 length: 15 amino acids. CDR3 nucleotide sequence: TGTGCCAGCAGCCACTTGACTAGCGGGATAGGCGAGCAGTACTTC. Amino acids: CASSHLTSGIGEQYF. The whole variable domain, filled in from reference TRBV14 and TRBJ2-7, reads EAGVTQFPSHSVIEKGQTVTLRCDPISGHDNLYWYRRVMGKEIKFLLHFVKESKQDESGMPNNRFLAERTGGTYSTLKVQPAELEDSGVYFCASSHLTSGIGEQYFGPGTRLTVT.

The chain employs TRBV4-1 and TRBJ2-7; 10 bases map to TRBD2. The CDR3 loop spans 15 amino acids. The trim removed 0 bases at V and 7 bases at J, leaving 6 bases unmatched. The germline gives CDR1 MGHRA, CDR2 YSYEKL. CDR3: CASSQDQREGLEQYF. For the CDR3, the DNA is TGCGCCAGCAGCCAAGACCAGCGGGAGGGCCTTGAGCAGTACTTC.

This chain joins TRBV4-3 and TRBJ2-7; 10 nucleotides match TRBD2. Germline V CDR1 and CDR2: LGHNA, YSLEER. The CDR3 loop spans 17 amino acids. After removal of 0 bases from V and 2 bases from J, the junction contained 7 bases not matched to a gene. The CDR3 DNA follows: TGCGCCAGCAGCCAAGACCGGCTAGCGGGAGCCGCCTACGAGCAGTACTTC. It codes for CASSQDRLAGAAYEQYF.

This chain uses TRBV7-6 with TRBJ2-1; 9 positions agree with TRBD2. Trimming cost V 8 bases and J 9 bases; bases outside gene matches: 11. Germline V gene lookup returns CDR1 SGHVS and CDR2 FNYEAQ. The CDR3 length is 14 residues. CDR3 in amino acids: CASSLAGGGGEQFF. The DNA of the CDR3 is TGTGCCAGCTCATTAGCGGGCGGGGGGGGTGAGCAGTTCTTC.

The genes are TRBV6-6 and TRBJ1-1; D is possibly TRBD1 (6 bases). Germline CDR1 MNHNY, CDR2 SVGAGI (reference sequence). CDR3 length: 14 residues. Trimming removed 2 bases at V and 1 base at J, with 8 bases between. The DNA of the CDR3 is TGTGCCAGCAGTTACGGGGGCCAGAACACTGAAGCTTTCTTT. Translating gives CASSYGGQNTEAFF.

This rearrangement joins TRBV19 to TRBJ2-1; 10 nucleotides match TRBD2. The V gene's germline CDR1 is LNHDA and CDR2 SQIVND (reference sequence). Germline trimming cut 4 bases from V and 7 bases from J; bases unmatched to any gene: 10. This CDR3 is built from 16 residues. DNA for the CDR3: TGTGCCAGTAGTACAGCTAGCGGGAGTATATCAAATGAGCAGTTCTTC. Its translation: CASSTASGSISNEQFF.

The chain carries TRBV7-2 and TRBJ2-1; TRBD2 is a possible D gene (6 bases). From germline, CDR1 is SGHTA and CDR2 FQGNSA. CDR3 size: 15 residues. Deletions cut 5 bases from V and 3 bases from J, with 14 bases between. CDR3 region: CASSMGLSDYNEQFF. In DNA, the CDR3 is TGTGCCAGCAGCATGGGACTTAGTGACTACAATGAGCAGTTCTTC.

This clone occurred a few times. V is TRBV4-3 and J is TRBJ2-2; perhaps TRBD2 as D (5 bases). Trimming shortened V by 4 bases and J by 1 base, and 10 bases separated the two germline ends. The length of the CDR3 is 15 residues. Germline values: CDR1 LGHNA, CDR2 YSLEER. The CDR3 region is CASSPSSMNTGELFF. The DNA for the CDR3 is TGCGCCAGCAGCCCTTCTAGCATGAACACCGGGGAGCTGTTTTTT.

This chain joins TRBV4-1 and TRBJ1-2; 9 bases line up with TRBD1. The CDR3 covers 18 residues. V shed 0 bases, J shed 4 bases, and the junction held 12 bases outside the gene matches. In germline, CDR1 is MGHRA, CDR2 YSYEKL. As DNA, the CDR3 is TGCGCCAGCAGCCAAGATCCCAGTCCCGGGACAGGGTCCTATGGCTACACCTTC. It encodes CASSQDPSPGTGSYGYTF.

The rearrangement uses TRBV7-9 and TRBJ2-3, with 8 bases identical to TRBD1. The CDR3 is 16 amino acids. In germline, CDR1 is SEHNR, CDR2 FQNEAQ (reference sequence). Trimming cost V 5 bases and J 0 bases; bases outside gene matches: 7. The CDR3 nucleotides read TGTGCCAGCAGCGGGGGACAGGTGTATAGCACAGATACGCAGTATTTT. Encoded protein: CASSGGQVYSTDTQYF.

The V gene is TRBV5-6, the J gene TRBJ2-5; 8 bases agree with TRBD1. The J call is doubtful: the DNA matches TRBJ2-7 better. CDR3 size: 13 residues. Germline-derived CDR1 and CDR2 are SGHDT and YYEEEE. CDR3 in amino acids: CASRKQGVYEQYF. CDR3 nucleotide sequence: TGTGCCAGCAGGAAACAGGGGGTGTACGAGCAGTACTTC.

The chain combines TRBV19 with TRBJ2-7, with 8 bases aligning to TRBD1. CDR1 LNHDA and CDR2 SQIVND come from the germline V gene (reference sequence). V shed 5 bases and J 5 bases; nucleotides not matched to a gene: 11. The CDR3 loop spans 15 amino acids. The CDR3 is CASSARTGKMDEQYF. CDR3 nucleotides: TGTGCCAGTAGTGCAAGGACAGGGAAAATGGACGAGCAGTACTTC.

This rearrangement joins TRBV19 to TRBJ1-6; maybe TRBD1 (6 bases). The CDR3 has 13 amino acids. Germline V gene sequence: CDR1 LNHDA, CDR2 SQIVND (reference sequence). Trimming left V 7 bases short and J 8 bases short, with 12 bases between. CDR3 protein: CASKQGMHSPLHF. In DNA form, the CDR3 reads TGTGCCAGTAAACAGGGTATGCATTCACCCCTCCACTTT.

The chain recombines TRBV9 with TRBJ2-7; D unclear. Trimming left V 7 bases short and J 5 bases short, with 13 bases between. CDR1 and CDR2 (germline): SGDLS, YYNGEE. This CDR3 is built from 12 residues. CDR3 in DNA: TGTGCCAGCGGAACAGATCCCGACGAGCAGTACTTC. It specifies CASGTDPDEQYF.

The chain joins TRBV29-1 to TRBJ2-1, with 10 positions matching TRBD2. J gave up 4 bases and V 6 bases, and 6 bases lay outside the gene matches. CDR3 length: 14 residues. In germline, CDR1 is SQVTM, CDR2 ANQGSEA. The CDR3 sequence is CSVGSGRAYNEQFF. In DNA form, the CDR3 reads TGCAGCGTCGGCAGCGGGAGGGCTTACAATGAGCAGTTCTTC.

The CDR3 loop reads CASSLGQGAAFF. CDR3 coding DNA: TGTGCCAGCAGTTTAGGACAGGGGGCGGCCTTCTTT. The chain employs TRBV28 and TRBJ1-1; 11 bases agree with TRBD1. The germline CDR1 and CDR2 sequences are MDHEN and SYDVKM. With V trimmed by 2 bases and J by 14 bases, 4 bases remained unmatched. The CDR3 consists of 12 residues.

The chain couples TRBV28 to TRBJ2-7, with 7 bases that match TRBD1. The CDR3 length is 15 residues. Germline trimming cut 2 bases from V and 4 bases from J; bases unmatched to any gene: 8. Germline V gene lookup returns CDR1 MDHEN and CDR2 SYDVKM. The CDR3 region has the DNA TGTGCCAGCAGTTTACTCACAGGGGAACCGTACGAGCAGTACTTC. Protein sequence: CASSLLTGEPYEQYF. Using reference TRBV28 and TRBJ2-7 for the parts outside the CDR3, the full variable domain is DVKVTQSSRYLVKRTGEKVFLECVQDMDHENMFWYRQDPGLGLRLIYFSYDVKMKEKGDIPEGYSVSREKKERFSLILESASTNQTSMYLCASSLLTGEPYEQYFGPGTRLTVT.

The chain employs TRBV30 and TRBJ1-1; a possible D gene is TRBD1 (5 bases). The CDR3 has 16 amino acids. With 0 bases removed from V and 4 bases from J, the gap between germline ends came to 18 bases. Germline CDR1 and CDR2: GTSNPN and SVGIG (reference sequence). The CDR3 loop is CAWSVGPATTVTEAFF. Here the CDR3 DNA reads TGTGCCTGGAGTGTGGGGCCAGCCACCACAGTCACTGAAGCTTTCTTT.

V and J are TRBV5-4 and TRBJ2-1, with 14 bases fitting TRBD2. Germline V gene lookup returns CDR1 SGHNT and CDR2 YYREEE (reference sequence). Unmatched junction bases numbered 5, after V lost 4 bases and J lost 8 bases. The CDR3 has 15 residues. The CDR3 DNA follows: TGTGCCAGCAGCCCGGGACTAGCGGGAGACTATGAGCAGTTCTTC. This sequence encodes CASSPGLAGDYEQFF.